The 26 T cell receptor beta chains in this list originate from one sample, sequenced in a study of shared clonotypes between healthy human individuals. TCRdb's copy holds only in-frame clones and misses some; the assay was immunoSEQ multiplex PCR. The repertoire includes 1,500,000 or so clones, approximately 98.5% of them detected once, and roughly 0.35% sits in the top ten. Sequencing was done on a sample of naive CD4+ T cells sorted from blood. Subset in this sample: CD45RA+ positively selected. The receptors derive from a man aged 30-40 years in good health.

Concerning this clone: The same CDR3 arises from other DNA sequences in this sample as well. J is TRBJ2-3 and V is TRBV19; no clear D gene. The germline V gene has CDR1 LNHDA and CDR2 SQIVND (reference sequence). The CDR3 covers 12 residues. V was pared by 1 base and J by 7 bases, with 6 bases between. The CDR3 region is CASSIVPNTQYF. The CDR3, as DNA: TGTGCCAGTAGTATAGTCCCTAATACGCAGTATTTT.

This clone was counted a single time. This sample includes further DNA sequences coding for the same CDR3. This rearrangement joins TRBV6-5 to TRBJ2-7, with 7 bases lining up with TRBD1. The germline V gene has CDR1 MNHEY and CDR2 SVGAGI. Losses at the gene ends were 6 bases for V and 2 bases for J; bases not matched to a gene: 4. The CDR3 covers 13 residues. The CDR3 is CASSQGTAYEQYF. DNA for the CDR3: TGTGCCAGCAGCCAGGGGACAGCCTACGAGCAGTACTTC.

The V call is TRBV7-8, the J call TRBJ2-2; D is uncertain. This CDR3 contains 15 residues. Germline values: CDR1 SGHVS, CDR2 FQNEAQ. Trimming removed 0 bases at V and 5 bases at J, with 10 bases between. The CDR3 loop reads CASSLALGLTGELFF. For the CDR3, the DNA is TGTGCCAGCAGCTTAGCGCTTGGGTTAACCGGGGAGCTGTTTTTT.

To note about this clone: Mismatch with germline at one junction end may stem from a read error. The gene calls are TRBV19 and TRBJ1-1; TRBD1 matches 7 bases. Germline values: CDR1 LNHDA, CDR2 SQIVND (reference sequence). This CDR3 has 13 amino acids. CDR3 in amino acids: CASSIVTGDPFIF. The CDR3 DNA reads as TGTGCCAGTAGTATCGTTACAGGGGATCCGTTTATCTTT.

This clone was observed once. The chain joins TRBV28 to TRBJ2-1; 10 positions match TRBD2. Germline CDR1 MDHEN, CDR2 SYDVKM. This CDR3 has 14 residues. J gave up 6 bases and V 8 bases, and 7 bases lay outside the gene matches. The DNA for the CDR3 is TGTGCCAGCGACTCTAGCGGGAGTTCCAATGAGCAGTTCTTC. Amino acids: CASDSSGSSNEQFF.

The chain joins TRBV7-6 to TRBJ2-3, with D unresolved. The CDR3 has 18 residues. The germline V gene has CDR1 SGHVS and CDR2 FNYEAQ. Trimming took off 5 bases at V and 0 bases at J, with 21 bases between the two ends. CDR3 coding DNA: TGTGCCAGCAGCATCTACCCCCGAACGGCATCAAGCACAGATACGCAGTATTTT. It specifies CASSIYPRTASSTDTQYF.

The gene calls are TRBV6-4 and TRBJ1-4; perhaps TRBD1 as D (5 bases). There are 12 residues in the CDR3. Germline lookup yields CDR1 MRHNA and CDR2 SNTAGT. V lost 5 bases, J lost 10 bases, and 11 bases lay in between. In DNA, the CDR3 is TGTGCCAGCAGTTCAGGGTCCGGAAAACTGTTTTTT. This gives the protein CASSSGSGKLFF.

The CDR3 loop is CAWQPGQEGLGNQPQHF. The CDR3, as DNA: TGTGCCTGGCAACCGGGACAGGAAGGTCTTGGCAATCAGCCCCAGCATTTT. The rearrangement links TRBV30 to TRBJ1-5; TRBD1 agrees at 8 bases. Germline CDR1 and CDR2: GTSNPN and SVGIG (reference sequence). The CDR3 has 17 amino acids. J was trimmed by 2 bases and V by 5 bases; bases with no gene match: 14.

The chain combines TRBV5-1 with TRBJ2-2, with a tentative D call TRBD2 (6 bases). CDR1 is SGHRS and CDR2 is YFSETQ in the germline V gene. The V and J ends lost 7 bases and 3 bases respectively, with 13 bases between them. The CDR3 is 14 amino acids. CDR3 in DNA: TGCGCCAGCCATCGGGACTCCGACACCGGGGAGCTGTTTTTT. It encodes CASHRDSDTGELFF.

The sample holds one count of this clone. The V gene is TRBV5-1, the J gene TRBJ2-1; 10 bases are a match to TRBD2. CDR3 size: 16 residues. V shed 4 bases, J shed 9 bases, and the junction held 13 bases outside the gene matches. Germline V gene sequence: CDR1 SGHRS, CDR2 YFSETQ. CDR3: CASSAWSGRESSEQFF. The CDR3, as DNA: TGCGCCAGCAGCGCCTGGAGCGGGAGGGAGAGTAGTGAGCAGTTCTTC.

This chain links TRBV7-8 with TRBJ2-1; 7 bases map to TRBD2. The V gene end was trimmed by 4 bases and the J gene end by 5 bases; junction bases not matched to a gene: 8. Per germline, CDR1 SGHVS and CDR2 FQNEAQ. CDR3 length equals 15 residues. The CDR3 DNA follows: TGTGCCAGCAGCTCGAGCGGGATACGACACAATGAGCAGTTCTTC. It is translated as CASSSSGIRHNEQFF.

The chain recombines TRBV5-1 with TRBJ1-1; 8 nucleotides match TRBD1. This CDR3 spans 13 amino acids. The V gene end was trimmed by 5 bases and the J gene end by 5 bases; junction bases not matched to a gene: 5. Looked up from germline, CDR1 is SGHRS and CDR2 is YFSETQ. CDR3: CASSYRGMTEAFF. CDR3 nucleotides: TGCGCCAGCAGTTACAGGGGGATGACTGAAGCTTTCTTT.

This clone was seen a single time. The CDR3 sequence is CASSRTGADTGELFF. CDR3 coding DNA: TGTGCCAGTAGCCGGACAGGCGCGGACACCGGGGAGCTGTTTTTT. The chain carries TRBV19 and TRBJ2-2; 7 nucleotides line up with TRBD1. This CDR3 is built from 15 residues. Trimming removed 6 bases from V and 3 bases from J; junction bases left unmatched: 7. CDR1 LNHDA and CDR2 SQIVND come from the germline V gene (reference sequence).

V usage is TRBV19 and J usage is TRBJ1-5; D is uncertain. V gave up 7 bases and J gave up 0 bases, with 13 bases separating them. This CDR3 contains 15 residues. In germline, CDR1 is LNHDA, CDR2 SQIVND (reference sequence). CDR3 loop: CASIENNPSNQPQHF. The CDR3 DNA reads TGTGCCAGTATAGAGAACAACCCTAGCAATCAGCCCCAGCATTTT.

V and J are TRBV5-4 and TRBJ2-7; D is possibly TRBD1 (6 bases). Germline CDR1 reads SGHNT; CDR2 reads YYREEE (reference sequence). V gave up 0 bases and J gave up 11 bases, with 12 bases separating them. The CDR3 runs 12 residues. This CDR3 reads CASSLAAGVEYF. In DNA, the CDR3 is TGTGCCAGCAGCTTGGCGGCAGGGGTGGAGTACTTC.

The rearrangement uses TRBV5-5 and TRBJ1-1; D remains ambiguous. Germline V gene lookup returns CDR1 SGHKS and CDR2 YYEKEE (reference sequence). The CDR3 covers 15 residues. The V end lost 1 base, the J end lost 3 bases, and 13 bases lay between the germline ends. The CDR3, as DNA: TGTGCCAGCAGCTTGCGGGTAGAAGGGCACACTGAAGCTTTCTTT. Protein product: CASSLRVEGHTEAFF.

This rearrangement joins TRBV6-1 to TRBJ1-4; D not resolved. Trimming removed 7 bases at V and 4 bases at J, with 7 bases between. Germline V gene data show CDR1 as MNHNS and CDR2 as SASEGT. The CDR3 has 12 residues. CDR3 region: CASTRYNEKLFF. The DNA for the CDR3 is TGTGCCAGCACCAGATATAATGAAAAACTGTTTTTT.

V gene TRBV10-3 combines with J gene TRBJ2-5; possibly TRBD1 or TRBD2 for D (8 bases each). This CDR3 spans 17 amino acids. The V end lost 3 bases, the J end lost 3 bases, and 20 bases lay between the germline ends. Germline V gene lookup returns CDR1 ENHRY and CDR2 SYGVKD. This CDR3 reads CAISDRGREVVKETQYF. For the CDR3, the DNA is TGTGCCATCAGTGACAGGGGGCGGGAGGTAGTGAAAGAGACCCAGTACTTC.

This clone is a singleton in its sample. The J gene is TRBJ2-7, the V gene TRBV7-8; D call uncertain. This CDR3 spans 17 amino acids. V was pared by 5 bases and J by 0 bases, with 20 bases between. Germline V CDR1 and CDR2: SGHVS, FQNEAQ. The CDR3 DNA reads TGTGCCAGCAGCCCCATTACCGCCGGTTTTCACTCCTACGAGCAGTACTTC. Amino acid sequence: CASSPITAGFHSYEQYF.

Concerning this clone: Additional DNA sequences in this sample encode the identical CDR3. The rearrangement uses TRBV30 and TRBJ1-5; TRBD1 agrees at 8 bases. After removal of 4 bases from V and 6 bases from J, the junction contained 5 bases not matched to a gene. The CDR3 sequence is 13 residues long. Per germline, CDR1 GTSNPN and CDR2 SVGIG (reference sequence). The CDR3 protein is CAWTGGFGQPQHF. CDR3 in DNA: TGTGCCTGGACAGGGGGCTTCGGTCAGCCCCAGCATTTT.

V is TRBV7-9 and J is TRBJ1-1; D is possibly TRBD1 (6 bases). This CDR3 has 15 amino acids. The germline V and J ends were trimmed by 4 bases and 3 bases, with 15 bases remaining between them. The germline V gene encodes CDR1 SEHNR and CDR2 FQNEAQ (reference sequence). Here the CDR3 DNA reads TGTGCCAGCAGCTCCCCCAGAAGGGGGGACACTGAAGCTTTCTTT. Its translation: CASSSPRRGDTEAFF.

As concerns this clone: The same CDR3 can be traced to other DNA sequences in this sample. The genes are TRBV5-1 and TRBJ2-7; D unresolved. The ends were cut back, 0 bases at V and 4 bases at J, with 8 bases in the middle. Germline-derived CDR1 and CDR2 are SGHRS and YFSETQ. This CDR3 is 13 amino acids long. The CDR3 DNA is TGCGCCAGCAGCTTGGTTGCAGAGTACGAGCAGTACTTC. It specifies CASSLVAEYEQYF.

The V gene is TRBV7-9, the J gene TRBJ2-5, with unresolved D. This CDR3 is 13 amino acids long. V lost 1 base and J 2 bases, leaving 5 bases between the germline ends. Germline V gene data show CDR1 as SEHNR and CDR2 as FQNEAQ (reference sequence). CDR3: CASSLDWQETQYF. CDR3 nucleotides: TGTGCCAGCAGCTTAGATTGGCAAGAGACCCAGTACTTC.

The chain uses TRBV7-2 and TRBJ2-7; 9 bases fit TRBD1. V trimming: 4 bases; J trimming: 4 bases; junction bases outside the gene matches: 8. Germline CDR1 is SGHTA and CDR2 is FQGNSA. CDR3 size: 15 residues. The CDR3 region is CASSSGQGTPYEQYF. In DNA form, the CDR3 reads TGTGCCAGCAGCTCCGGACAGGGGACCCCTTACGAGCAGTACTTC.

The chain's CDR3 is CASSLFAGSSYNEQFF. CDR3 in DNA: TGTGCCAGCAGTTTATTTGCGGGATCTTCCTACAATGAGCAGTTCTTC. The chain has TRBV28 and TRBJ2-1; D perhaps matches TRBD2 (6 bases). V was clipped by 1 base and J by 1 base, with 11 bases between them. The CDR3 contains 16 residues. Per the germline V gene, CDR1 is MDHEN and CDR2 is SYDVKM.

This CDR3 reads CASSLSLSNQPQHF. The CDR3, as DNA: TGTGCCAGCAGTTTGTCCCTTAGCAATCAGCCCCAGCATTTT. This sequence joins TRBV28 and TRBJ1-5; no definite D call. Trimming removed 3 bases from V and 0 bases from J, with 6 bases in between. The CDR3 runs to 14 residues. CDR1 and CDR2 (germline): MDHEN, SYDVKM.